What follows describes a single T cell receptor (beta chain). The antigen remains unidentified. The sample originates from a study of blood T cells in healthy people across ages. Overall study results and limits: Estimates of diversity drawn from one million T cells were considered underestimates. Per million T cells, TCR beta diversity dropped about linearly as age rose. What prevented conclusive comparison of naive and antigen-experienced cells was that PBMCs were unsorted.

Next came a second PCR, run for about 6 to 12 cycles, which used a sample-barcoded 5' primer along with a J-beta primer mix. Sequencing recovered at least 2.5 million CDR3-containing paired-end reads from each sample. TCRdb re-called the 5' RACE reads through MiXCR, storing one row per CDR3 protein. Of about 1,500,000 distinct CDR3 sequences in the sample, approximately 42% were seen once. Germline CDR1 SGHRS, CDR2 YFSETQ. V trimming: 0 bases; J trimming: 6 bases; junction bases outside the gene matches: 3. The CDR3 is made up of 15 amino acids. The chain recombines TRBV5-1 with TRBJ1-6; 7 nucleotides agree with TRBD1. Sequencing was carried out using blood. The TCR originated in a woman aged 18-29 years in good health. The CDR3 DNA follows: TGCGCCAGCAGCTTGGAAGGGGACAGTAATTCACCCCTCCACTTT. It specifies CASSLEGDSNSPLHF.